The 5 T cell receptor beta chains given below trace back to one sample, sequenced in a study of regulatory T cells in long-lasting Graves disease. To make TCR beta libraries, researchers used iRepertoire HTBI primers and Arm-PCR of CDR3 regions. A single record per CDR3 protein comes from TCRdb applying MiXCR to the multiplex PCR reads. The data hold hundreds of thousands of distinct CDR3 sequences, with approximately 15% observed a single time. The time point: newly diagnosed GD, antithyroid drugs for less than 3 months. With RNA extracted from PBMCs as input, the TCR library was made. Separately, the same data were catalogued under a study of T cells in Graves' hyperthyroidism and ophthalmopathy.

Specimen: peripheral blood mononuclear cells (PBMCs), collected at new diagnosis, from a patient treated with antithyroid drugs. The receptors were sampled from a woman in her 30s with Graves disease.

This rearrangement joins TRBV20-1 to TRBJ2-3; perhaps TRBD1 as D (6 bases). The germline V gene encodes CDR1 DFQATT and CDR2 SNEGSKA (reference sequence). The length of the CDR3 is 14 residues. Trimming stripped 6 bases from V and 1 base from J, with 14 bases between. This chain's CDR3 is CSAIVGAGTDTQYF. Written as DNA, the CDR3 is TGCAGTGCGATAGTGGGGGCGGGCACAGATACGCAGTATTTT.

This clonotype was picked up many times. CDR3 loop: CASSLGQGILNTEAFF. The CDR3 region has the DNA TGTGCCAGCTCCCTCGGGCAGGGGATCTTGAACACTGAAGCTTTCTTT. This chain uses TRBV18 with TRBJ1-1, with D tentatively TRBD1 (6 bases). Trimming took 6 bases from V and 0 from J, leaving 17 bases between them. This CDR3 is built from 16 residues. Germline V gene lookup returns CDR1 KGHSH and CDR2 LQKENI.

This clonotype was detected a few times. J is TRBJ1-2 and V is TRBV20-1, with D possibly TRBD1 on 5 matching bases. Germline V gene lookup returns CDR1 DFQATT and CDR2 SNEGSKA (reference sequence). Trimming shortened V by 4 bases and J by 2 bases, and 11 bases separated the two germline ends. The CDR3 is 13 amino acids. For the CDR3, the DNA is TGCAGTGCTAAAGCCGGGGGAAACTATGGCTACACCTTC. Its protein is CSAKAGGNYGYTF.

This chain links TRBV19 with TRBJ2-5; TRBD2 is a possible D gene (5 bases). Germline CDR1 reads LNHDA; CDR2 reads SQIVND (reference sequence). The CDR3 covers 14 residues. The V and J ends lost 7 bases and 5 bases respectively, with 17 bases between them. CDR3 region: CASTKGLAWETQYF. For the CDR3, the DNA is TGTGCCAGTACTAAAGGCCTAGCCTGGGAGACCCAGTACTTC.

This clonotype came up many times. The chain links TRBV5-1 to TRBJ2-1, with 11 bases that match TRBD1. V shed 4 bases, J shed 6 bases, and the junction held 3 bases outside the gene matches. The CDR3 is 14 residues long. Germline CDR1 SGHRS, CDR2 YFSETQ. This CDR3 is CASSHGTGGNEQFF. The CDR3 nucleotides read TGCGCCAGCAGCCACGGGACAGGGGGCAATGAGCAGTTCTTC.